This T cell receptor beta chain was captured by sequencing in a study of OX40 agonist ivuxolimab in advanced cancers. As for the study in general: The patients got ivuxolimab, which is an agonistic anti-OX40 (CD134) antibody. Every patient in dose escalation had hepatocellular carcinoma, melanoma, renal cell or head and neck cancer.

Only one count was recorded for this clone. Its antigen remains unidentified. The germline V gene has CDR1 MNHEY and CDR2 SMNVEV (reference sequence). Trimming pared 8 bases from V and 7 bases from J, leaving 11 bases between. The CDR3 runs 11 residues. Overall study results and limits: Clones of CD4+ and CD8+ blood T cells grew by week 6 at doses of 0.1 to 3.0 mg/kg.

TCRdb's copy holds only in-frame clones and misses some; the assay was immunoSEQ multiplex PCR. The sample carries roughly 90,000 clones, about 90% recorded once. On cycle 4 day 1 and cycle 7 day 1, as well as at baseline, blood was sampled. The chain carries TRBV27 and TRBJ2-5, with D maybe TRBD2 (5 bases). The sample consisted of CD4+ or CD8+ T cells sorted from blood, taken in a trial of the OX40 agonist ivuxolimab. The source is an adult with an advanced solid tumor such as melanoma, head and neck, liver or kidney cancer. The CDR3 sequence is CASGSAGTQYF. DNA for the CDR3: TGTGCCAGCGGGAGCGCAGGGACCCAGTACTTC.